The 10 T cell receptor beta chains below all came from one sample that was sequenced in a study of blood T cell repertoires in COVID-19. Clones were sequenced by immunoSEQ multiplex PCR, and TCRdb holds only the in-frame ones, with some missing. The sample lists some 100,000 clones, roughly 85% occurring once. Material for sequencing was peripheral blood. The receptor set was obtained from an older woman with acute or convalescent COVID-19.

The rearrangement joins TRBV7-3 to TRBJ2-1; 7 bases match TRBD1. Per germline, CDR1 SGHTA and CDR2 FQGTGA. V was clipped by 5 bases and J by 10 bases; unmatched bases: 14. This CDR3 is 15 amino acids long. The DNA of the CDR3 is TGTGCCAGCAGCCCCCGGACAGGTGGGTTCGGGGAGCAGTTCTTC. Translation gives CASSPRTGGFGEQFF.

The V call is TRBV3-1 (or the pseudogene TRBV3-2), the J call TRBJ1-1; 8 bases are a match to TRBD1. The V and J ends lost 6 bases and 8 bases, in that order; junction bases with no gene match: 8. The germline V gene encodes CDR1 LGHDT and CDR2 YNNKEL (reference sequence). The CDR3 is 13 amino acids. This CDR3 is CASRYQGAREAFF. The CDR3 DNA follows: TGTGCCAGCAGGTATCAGGGGGCGAGGGAAGCTTTCTTT.

This clone was observed a few times. The chain employs TRBV5-3 and TRBJ1-1; D is unclear. TRBV5-3 is marked as an open reading frame, function uncertain. The V gene lost 2 bases and the J gene lost 1 base, with 12 bases spanning the gap. CDR3 length: 15 residues. CDR3 sequence: CARSFQAHRNTEAFF. DNA of the CDR3: TGTGCCAGAAGCTTCCAAGCCCATCGGAACACTGAAGCTTTCTTT.

This clone was recorded only once. The chain joins TRBV7-2 to TRBJ2-1, with TRBD1 identical over 9 bases. The CDR3 consists of 14 residues. Germline V gene sequence: CDR1 SGHTA, CDR2 FQGNSA. V was clipped by 5 bases and J by 8 bases; unmatched bases: 7. This chain's CDR3 is CASSARDRVYEQFF. As DNA, the CDR3 is TGTGCCAGCAGCGCCCGGGACAGGGTCTATGAGCAGTTCTTC.

The chain has TRBV12-3 or TRBV12-4 and TRBJ1-1, with a tentative D call TRBD1 (5 bases). Trimming cost V 8 bases and J 4 bases, with 14 bases left between them. This CDR3 region has 13 residues. Written as DNA, the CDR3 is TGTGCCAGCTCGGTACACCAGGGCACTGAAGCTTTCTTT. Its translation: CASSVHQGTEAFF.

This clone came up many times. The CDR3 sequence is CASSQSRGSSYNEQFF. The CDR3 DNA reads as TGCGCCAGCAGCCAATCCCGAGGGAGCTCCTACAATGAGCAGTTCTTC. The chain couples TRBV4-3 to TRBJ2-1; a weak D match, TRBD2 (5 bases). CDR3 length: 16 amino acids. CDR1 and CDR2 (germline): LGHNA, YSLEER. V lost 2 bases to trimming and J lost 0 bases, with 11 bases between them.

The CDR3 here is CSVPGTSGRGATQYF. For the CDR3, the DNA is TGCAGCGTTCCTGGGACTAGCGGGAGAGGGGCTACGCAGTATTTT. The V gene is TRBV29-1, the J gene TRBJ2-3; 14 bases map to TRBD2. V lost 5 bases and J lost 8; bases outside the gene matches: 9. This CDR3 comprises 15 residues. From germline, CDR1 is SQVTM and CDR2 ANQGSEA.

The chain uses TRBV5-4 and TRBJ2-3; a weak D match, TRBD1 (6 bases). CDR3 length equals 12 residues. V lost 2 bases and J 8 bases, leaving 9 bases between the germline ends. Germline lookup yields CDR1 SGHNT and CDR2 YYREEE (reference sequence). DNA for the CDR3: TGTGCCAGCAGCTTCCCAGGGGCTACGCAGTATTTT. Its protein product is CASSFPGATQYF.

Concerning this clone: The junction departs from germline at one end; a sequencing error may be responsible. The V call is TRBV30, the J call TRBJ2-3; 9 bases map to TRBD1. Per germline, CDR1 GTSNPN and CDR2 SVGIG (reference sequence). The CDR3 sequence is 14 residues long. CDR3 bases: TGTGCCGGGAGGACAGGGGCTGGCCCAGATACGCAGTATTTT. Translating gives CAGRTGAGPDTQYF.

The chain links TRBV2 to TRBJ2-2; 9 nucleotides line up with TRBD2. Germline values: CDR1 SNHLY, CDR2 FYNNEI. Losses at the gene ends were 3 bases for V and 6 bases for J; bases not matched to a gene: 5. This CDR3 comprises 15 residues. CDR3 amino acids: CASSESGGRSGELFF. The CDR3 nucleotides read TGTGCCAGCAGTGAGAGCGGGGGGCGATCCGGGGAGCTGTTTTTT.